Each of the 9 T cell receptor beta chains below was sequenced from the same sample in a study of blood T cells in healthy people across ages (dated by TCRdb to between 2014 and 2016). To prepare the library, 5' RACE was applied. Sequencing was performed on an Illumina HiSeq 2500. The second PCR ran for roughly 7 to 12 cycles and used a J-beta primer mix along with a sample-barcoded 5' primer. Through fastp at Q25 and MiXCR, TCRdb rebuilt clones from the public reads, retaining in-frame beta chains. Identical CDR3 proteins give one entry, which carries the most common genes and DNA. This sample holds 700,000 to 900,000 distinct CDR3 sequences; 50% to 65% were observed only once. The top ten clonotypes cover approximately 40% of the sample. Sequencing was performed on blood. All receptors come from an older man in good health.

This clonotype has a count of ten or more. This chain connects TRBV28 to TRBJ2-7; no reliable D call. The germline gives CDR1 MDHEN, CDR2 SYDVKM. The CDR3 covers 12 residues. V gave up 9 bases and J gave up 7 bases, with 16 bases separating them. This CDR3 reads CASKGGSWEQYF. The CDR3 DNA is TGTGCCAGTAAGGGCGGTTCTTGGGAGCAGTACTTC.

The chain recombines TRBV18 with TRBJ2-7; 9 bases match TRBD1. Germline loops: CDR1 KGHSH, CDR2 LQKENI. Trimming took 3 bases from V and 6 from J; bases not matched to a gene: 9. The CDR3 is made up of 15 amino acids. In DNA, the CDR3 is TGTGCCAGCTCACCTCCCGGGACAGGGCCCTCCGAGCAGTACTTC. Translation: CASSPPGTGPSEQYF.

V gene TRBV29-1 combines with J gene TRBJ2-1; the D gene is possibly TRBD2 (6 bases). V was pared by 8 bases and J by 2 bases, with 16 bases between. The CDR3 covers 14 residues. Germline loops: CDR1 SQVTM, CDR2 ANQGSEA. CDR3 region: CSTSGGGTYNEQFF. The CDR3 nucleotides are TGCAGCACCTCGGGTGGCGGGACCTACAATGAGCAGTTCTTC.

The V and J genes are TRBV24-1 and TRBJ1-1, with a weak D call TRBD1 (5 bases). This CDR3 contains 15 residues. V was shortened by 4 bases and J by 1 base, with 12 bases between the two germline ends. From germline, CDR1 is KGHDR and CDR2 SFDVKD. CDR3 coding DNA: TGTGCCACCAGTGAGGGGGATTTGCGGAACACTGAAGCTTTCTTT. Protein sequence: CATSEGDLRNTEAFF.

This chain joins TRBV5-6 and TRBJ1-2; the D is unclear. Germline V gene data show CDR1 as SGHDT and CDR2 as YYEEEE. The CDR3 spans 12 residues. V was cut by 7 bases and J by 0 bases, with 7 bases left in between. CDR3 coding DNA: TGTGCCAGCGGCCCCACTAACTATGGCTACACCTTC. Translating gives CASGPTNYGYTF.

Remarks on this clonotype: Relative to the germline gene, one junction end is altered; a read error may explain this. The CDR3 protein is CASSPTSGAYNEKFF. CDR3 sequence (DNA): TGTGCCAGCAGTCCGACTAGCGGGGCGTACAATGAGAAGTTCTTC. The rearrangement uses TRBV6-4 and TRBJ2-1, with 11 bases matching TRBD2. Germline-derived CDR1 and CDR2 are MRHNA and SNTAGT. This CDR3 is built from 15 residues.

The rearrangement links TRBV7-9 to TRBJ2-4; D is unresolved. The J call may not be correct, given that the DNA end is closer to TRBJ2-7. There are 14 residues in the CDR3. CDR1 and CDR2 (germline): SEHNR, FQNEAQ (reference sequence). The CDR3 spells CASSSLENAYEQYF. The CDR3 nucleotides are TGTGCCAGCAGCTCCCTCGAAAATGCCTACGAGCAGTACTTC.

This chain connects TRBV9 to TRBJ2-3; 11 bases are a match to TRBD1. Losses at the gene ends were 10 bases for V and 7 bases for J; bases not matched to a gene: 14. Germline CDR1 SGDLS, CDR2 YYNGEE. CDR3 length: 15 residues. In nucleotides, the CDR3 is TGTGCCGGCATCCCGCGGACAGGGGGCGAGTATACGCAGTATTTT. This sequence encodes CAGIPRTGGEYTQYF. The full variable domain, with the rest looked up from reference TRBV9 and TRBJ2-3, is DSGVTQTPKHLITATGQRVTLRCSPRSGDLSVYWYQQSLDQGLQFLIQYYNGEERAKGNILERFSAQQFPDLHSELNLSSLELGDSALYFCAGIPRTGGEYTQYFGPGTRLTVL.

This chain joins TRBV25-1 and TRBJ1-4; maybe TRBD1 (5 bases). Germline CDR1 MGHDK, CDR2 SYGVNS. This CDR3 is 13 amino acids long. Trimming took off 6 bases at V and 4 bases at J, with 9 bases between the two ends. The DNA of the CDR3 is TGTGCCAGCAGACGACAGTATAATGAAAAACTGTTTTTT. It yields the protein CASRRQYNEKLFF.